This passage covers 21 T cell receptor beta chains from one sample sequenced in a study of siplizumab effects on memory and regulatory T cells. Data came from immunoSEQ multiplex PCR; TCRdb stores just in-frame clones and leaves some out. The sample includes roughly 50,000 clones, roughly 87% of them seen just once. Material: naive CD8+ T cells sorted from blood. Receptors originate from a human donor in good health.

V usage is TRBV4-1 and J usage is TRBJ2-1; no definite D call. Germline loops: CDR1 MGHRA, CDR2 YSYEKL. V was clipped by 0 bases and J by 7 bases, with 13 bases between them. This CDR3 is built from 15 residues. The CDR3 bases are TGCGCCAGCAGCCAAGATCTCGAAAGGGAAAATGAGCAGTTCTTC. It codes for CASSQDLERENEQFF.

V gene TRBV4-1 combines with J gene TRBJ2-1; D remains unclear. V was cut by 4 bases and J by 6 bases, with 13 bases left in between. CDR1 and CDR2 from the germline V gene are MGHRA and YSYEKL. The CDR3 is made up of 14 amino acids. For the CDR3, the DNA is TGCGCCAGCAGCCCCTCAGAGAGAGGCAATGAGCAGTTCTTC. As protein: CASSPSERGNEQFF.

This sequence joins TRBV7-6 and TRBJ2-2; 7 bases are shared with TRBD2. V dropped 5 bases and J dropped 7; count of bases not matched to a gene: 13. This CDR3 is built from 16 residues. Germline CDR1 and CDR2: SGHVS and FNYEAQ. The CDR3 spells CASSPPGGRRDGELFF. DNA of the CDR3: TGTGCCAGCAGCCCTCCCGGGGGGAGGCGGGACGGGGAGCTGTTTTTT.

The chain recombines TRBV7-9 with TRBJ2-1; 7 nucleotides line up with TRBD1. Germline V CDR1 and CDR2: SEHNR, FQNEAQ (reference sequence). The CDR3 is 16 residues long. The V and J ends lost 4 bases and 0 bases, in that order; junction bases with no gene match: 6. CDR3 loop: CASSSIGTVSYNEQFF. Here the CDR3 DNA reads TGTGCCAGCAGCTCAATCGGGACAGTCTCCTACAATGAGCAGTTCTTC.

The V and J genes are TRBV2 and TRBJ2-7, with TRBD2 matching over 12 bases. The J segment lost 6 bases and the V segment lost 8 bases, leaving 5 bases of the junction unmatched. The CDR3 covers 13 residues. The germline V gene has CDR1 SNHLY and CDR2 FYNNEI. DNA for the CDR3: TGTGCCAGCGGGGGACTAGCGGGCTTCGAGCAGTACTTC. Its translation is CASGGLAGFEQYF.

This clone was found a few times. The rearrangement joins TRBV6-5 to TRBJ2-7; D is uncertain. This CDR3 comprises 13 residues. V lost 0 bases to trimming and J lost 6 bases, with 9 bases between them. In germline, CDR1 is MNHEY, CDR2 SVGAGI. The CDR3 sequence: CASSYSTGIEQYF. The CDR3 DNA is TGTGCCAGCAGTTACTCGACTGGGATCGAGCAGTACTTC.

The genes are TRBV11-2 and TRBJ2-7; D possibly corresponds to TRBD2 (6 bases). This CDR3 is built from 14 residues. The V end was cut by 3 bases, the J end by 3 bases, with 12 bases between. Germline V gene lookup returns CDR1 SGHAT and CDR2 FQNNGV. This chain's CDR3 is CASSLGTGSYEQYF. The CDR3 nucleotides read TGTGCCAGCAGCTTGGGGACCGGGAGCTACGAGCAGTACTTC.

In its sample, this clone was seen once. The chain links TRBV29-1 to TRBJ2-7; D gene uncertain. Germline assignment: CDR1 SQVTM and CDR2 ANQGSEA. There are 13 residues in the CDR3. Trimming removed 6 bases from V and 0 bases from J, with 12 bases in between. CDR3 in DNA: TGCAGCGTGCGCGACTTATACTCCTACGAGCAGTACTTC. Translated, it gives CSVRDLYSYEQYF.

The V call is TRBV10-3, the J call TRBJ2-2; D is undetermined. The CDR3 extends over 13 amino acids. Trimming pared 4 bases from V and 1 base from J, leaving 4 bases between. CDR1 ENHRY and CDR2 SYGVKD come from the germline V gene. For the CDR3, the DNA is TGTGCCATCAGTGGATGGAACACCGGGGAGCTGTTTTTT. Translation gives CAISGWNTGELFF.

The CDR3 loop reads CASSLGWGRDNQPQHF. The CDR3, as DNA: TGCGCCAGCAGCTTGGGATGGGGGAGGGACAATCAGCCCCAGCATTTT. The chain carries TRBV5-1 and TRBJ1-5, with a tentative D call TRBD1 (5 bases). V lost 0 bases, J lost 3 bases, and 13 bases lay in between. Germline CDR1 is SGHRS and CDR2 is YFSETQ. This CDR3 spans 16 amino acids.

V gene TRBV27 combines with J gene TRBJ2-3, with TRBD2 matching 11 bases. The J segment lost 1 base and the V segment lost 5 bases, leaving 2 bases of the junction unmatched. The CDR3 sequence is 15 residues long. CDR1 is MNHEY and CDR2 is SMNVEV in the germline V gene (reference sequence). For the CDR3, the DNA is TGTGCCAGCAGTCAGACTAGCGGGGGCACAGATACGCAGTATTTT. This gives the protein CASSQTSGGTDTQYF.

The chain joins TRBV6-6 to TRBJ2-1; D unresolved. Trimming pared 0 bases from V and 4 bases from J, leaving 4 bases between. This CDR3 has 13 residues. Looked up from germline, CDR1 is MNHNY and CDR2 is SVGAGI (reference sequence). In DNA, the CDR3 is TGTGCCAGCAGTTACTCCTCGTACAATGAGCAGTTCTTC. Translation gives CASSYSSYNEQFF.

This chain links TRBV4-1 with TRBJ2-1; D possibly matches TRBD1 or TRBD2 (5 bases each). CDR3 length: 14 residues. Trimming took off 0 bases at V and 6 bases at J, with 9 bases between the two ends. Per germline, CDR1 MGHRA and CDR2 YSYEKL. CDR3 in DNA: TGCGCCAGCAGCCAAGACGTTGGGGGCAATGAGCAGTTCTTC. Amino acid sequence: CASSQDVGGNEQFF.

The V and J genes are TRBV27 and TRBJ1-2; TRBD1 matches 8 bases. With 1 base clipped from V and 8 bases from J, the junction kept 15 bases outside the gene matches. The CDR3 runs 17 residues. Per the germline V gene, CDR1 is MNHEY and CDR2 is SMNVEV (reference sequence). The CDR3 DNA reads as TGTGCCAGCAGTTTATTTTCGGGACAGGCGACATCTCGGGGCTACACCTTC. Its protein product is CASSLFSGQATSRGYTF.

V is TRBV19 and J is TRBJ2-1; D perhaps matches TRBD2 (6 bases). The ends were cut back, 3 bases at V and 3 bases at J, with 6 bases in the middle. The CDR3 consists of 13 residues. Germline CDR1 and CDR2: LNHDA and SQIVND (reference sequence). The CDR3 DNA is TGTGCCAGTAGTATCGGGGGCTACAATGAGCAGTTCTTC. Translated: CASSIGGYNEQFF.

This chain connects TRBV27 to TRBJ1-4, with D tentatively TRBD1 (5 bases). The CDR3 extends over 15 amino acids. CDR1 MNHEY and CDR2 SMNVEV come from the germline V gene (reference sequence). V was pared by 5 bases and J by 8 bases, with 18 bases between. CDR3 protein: CASSPGVVSREKLFF. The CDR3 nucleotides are TGTGCCAGCAGTCCGGGGGTGGTTTCGAGGGAAAAACTGTTTTTT.

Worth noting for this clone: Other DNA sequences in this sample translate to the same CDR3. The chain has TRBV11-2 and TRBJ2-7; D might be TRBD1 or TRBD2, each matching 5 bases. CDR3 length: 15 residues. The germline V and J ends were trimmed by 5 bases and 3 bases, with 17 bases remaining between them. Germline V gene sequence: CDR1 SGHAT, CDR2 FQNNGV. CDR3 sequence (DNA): TGTGCCAGCAGCACGTCGGGACGGCTACTCTACGAGCAGTACTTC. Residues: CASSTSGRLLYEQYF. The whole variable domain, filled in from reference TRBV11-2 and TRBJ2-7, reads EAGVAQSPRYKIIEKRQSVAFWCNPISGHATLYWYQQILGQGPKLLIQFQNNGVVDDSQLPKDRFSAERLKGVDSTLKIQPAKLEDSAVYLCASSTSGRLLYEQYFGPGTRLTVT.

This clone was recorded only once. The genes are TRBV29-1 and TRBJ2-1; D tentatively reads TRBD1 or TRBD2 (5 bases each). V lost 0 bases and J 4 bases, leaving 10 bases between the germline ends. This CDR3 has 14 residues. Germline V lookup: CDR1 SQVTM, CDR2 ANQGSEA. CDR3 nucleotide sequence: TGCAGCGTTGAAGATCGGGGACGGTACAATGAGCAGTTCTTC. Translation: CSVEDRGRYNEQFF.

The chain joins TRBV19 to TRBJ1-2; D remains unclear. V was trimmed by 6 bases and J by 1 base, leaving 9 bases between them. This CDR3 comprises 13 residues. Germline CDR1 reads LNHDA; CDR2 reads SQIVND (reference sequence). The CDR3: CASSLSSNYGYTF. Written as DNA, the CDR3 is TGTGCCAGTAGCTTATCAAGTAACTATGGCTACACCTTC.

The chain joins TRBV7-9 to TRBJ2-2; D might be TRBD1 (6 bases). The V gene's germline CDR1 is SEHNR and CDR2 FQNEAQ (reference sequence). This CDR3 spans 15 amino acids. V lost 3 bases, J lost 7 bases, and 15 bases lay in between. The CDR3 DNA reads TGTGCCAGCAGCTTCCGCCCAGGGGAAGTCGGGGAGCTGTTTTTT. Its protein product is CASSFRPGEVGELFF.

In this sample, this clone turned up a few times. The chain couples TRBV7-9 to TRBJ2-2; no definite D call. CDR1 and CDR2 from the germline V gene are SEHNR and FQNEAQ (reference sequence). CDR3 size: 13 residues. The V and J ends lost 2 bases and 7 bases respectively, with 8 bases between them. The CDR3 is CASSLSEIGELFF. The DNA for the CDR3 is TGTGCCAGCAGCTTAAGCGAAATCGGGGAGCTGTTTTTT.